A selection of T cell receptor beta chains follows, all from one sample in a study of blood T cells in healthy people across ages. TCRdb re-called the 5' RACE reads through MiXCR, storing one row per CDR3 protein. The sample has approximately 820,000 distinct CDR3 sequences; around 42% are singletons. The sequenced sample consisted of blood. The receptors were gathered from a man between 60 and 75 years old in good health. CDR3s include the opening cysteine and the closing phenylalanine or tryptophan. D genes are given only for firm matches. Rows may omit the clone size; those that give it use once, few, many or a size class.

size: few
J: TRBJ2-5
V: TRBV6-2/TRBV6-3
length: 15
D: TRBD2
DNA: TGTGCCAGCAAATCGGGGGGGCCAAGGATCGAGACCCAGTACTTC
CDR3: CASKSGGPRIETQYF

size: many
J: TRBJ1-4
V: TRBV20-1
length: 14
D: TRBD1
DNA: TGCAGTGCTACACCTAGACAGGGTGTGGTAAAACTGTTTTTT
CDR3: CSATPRQGVVKLFF

size: .
J: TRBJ2-1
V: TRBV29-1
length: 15
D: .
DNA: TGCAGCGTTATCAGCGGGCTACGCCCCTACAATGAGCAGTTCTTC
CDR3: CSVISGLRPYNEQFF

size: .
J: TRBJ1-5
V: TRBV7-8
length: 13
D: .
DNA: TGTGCCAGCAGCTTGAGGGTTGGCCAGCCCCAGCATTTT
CDR3: CASSLRVGQPQHF

size: .
J: TRBJ2-7
V: TRBV4-1
length: 20
D: TRBD2
DNA: TGCGCCAGCAGCCAAGGACTACCAAAGACCAGCGGGGGGGCTAGGAACGAGCAGTACTTC
CDR3: CASSQGLPKTSGGARNEQYF

size: .
J: TRBJ2-7
V: TRBV7-2
length: 13
D: .
DNA: TGTGCCAGCAGCTTAGAGTTGTACTACGAGCAGTACTTC
CDR3: CASSLELYYEQYF

size: .
J: TRBJ1-2
V: TRBV29-1
length: 12
D: .
DNA: TGCAGCGCCCCAGGACGAGTGGCCGGCTACACCTTC
CDR3: CSAPGRVAGYTF

size: many
J: TRBJ2-4
V: TRBV29-1
length: 16
D: TRBD1
DNA: TGCAGCGTTGAGTTGCCGGGACAGGGGGCTGGGAACATTCAGTACTTC
CDR3: CSVELPGQGAGNIQYF

size: .
J: TRBJ1-2
V: TRBV6-5
length: 15
D: .
DNA: TGTGCCAGCAGTTACATGGGGGAAAGGTACTATGGCTACACCTTC
CDR3: CASSYMGERYYGYTF

size: .
J: TRBJ2-5
V: TRBV7-2
length: 14
D: .
DNA: TGTGCCAGCAGCTTAACGACAAGTCAAGAGACCCAGTACTTC
CDR3: CASSLTTSQETQYF

size: .
J: TRBJ2-3
V: TRBV3-1
length: 17
D: TRBD1
DNA: TGTGCCAGCAGCCAAAGACAGGGTTTGGGGGGCACAGATACGCAGTATTTT
CDR3: CASSQRQGLGGTDTQYF

size: .
J: TRBJ2-3
V: TRBV5-6
length: 12
D: .
DNA: TGTGCCAGCAATCTTTACACAGATACGCAGTATTTT
CDR3: CASNLYTDTQYF

size: .
J: TRBJ1-2
V: TRBV7-9
length: 16
D: TRBD1
DNA: TGTGCCAGCAGCTCGATGGGGACAGCGACTAACTATGGCTACACCTTC
CDR3: CASSSMGTATNYGYTF

size: few
J: TRBJ2-3
V: TRBV4-3
length: 18
D: .
DNA: TGCGCCAGCAGCCAAGATTGGGTGCCTAGCAGAAACACAGATACGCAGTATTTT
CDR3: CASSQDWVPSRNTDTQYF

size: .
J: TRBJ2-1
V: TRBV11-2
length: 16
D: .
DNA: TGTGCCAGCAGCTTAGTCTTGGGACAAGTTTACAATGAGCAGTTCTTC
CDR3: CASSLVLGQVYNEQFF

size: few
J: TRBJ2-1
V: TRBV4-3
length: 20
D: TRBD2
DNA: TGCGCCAGCAGCCAAGAGGCCCTAGTAGCGGGGGGGCTCACCTACAATGAGCAGTTCTTC
CDR3: CASSQEALVAGGLTYNEQFF

size: .
J: TRBJ2-3
V: TRBV20-1
length: 12
D: .
DNA: TGCAGTGCTAGGTGGCAGGGAGATACGCAGTATTTT
CDR3: CSARWQGDTQYF

size: few
J: TRBJ1-5
V: TRBV12-3/TRBV12-4
length: 12
D: .
DNA: TGTGCCAGCAAGGATAGCAATCAGCCCCAGCATTTT
CDR3: CASKDSNQPQHF

size: .
J: TRBJ2-1
V: TRBV3-1
length: 14
D: .
DNA: TGTGCCAGCAGCCCCCGGAGATCCTACAATGAGCAGTTCTTC
CDR3: CASSPRRSYNEQFF

size: .
J: TRBJ2-1
V: TRBV3-1
length: 15
D: TRBD1
DNA: TGTGCCAGCAGGGACAGCGACAGGGCTTACAATGAGCAGTTCTTC
CDR3: CASRDSDRAYNEQFF

size: .
J: TRBJ1-2
V: TRBV19
length: 13
D: .
DNA: TGTGCCAGTAGTATGGGGCCTAGCTATGGCTACACCTTC
CDR3: CASSMGPSYGYTF

size: .
J: TRBJ2-1
V: TRBV7-8
length: 14
D: .
DNA: TGTGCCAGCAGCTCAGGGGTGGCCTACAATGAGCAGTTCTTC
CDR3: CASSSGVAYNEQFF

size: .
J: TRBJ2-5
V: TRBV7-2
length: 14
D: .
DNA: TGTGCCAGCAGCTTAAGTGACAGCGGAGAGACCCAGTACTTC
CDR3: CASSLSDSGETQYF

size: .
J: TRBJ2-3
V: TRBV19
length: 16
D: .
DNA: TGTGCCAGTAGTATAGACGCACGGGGGCCCCCAGATACGCAGTATTTT
CDR3: CASSIDARGPPDTQYF

size: .
J: TRBJ2-7
V: TRBV20-1
length: 15
D: .
DNA: TGCAGTGCTAGAGATCCCCAGGGCGGCTCCTACGAGCAGTACTTC
CDR3: CSARDPQGGSYEQYF

size: .
J: TRBJ2-7
V: TRBV20-1
length: 13
D: .
DNA: TGCAGTGCTTCCCCGAAAGCGGCGTACGAGCAGTACTTC
CDR3: CSASPKAAYEQYF

size: .
J: TRBJ2-2
V: TRBV20-1
length: 15
D: TRBD1
DNA: TGCAGTGCCCAAAGAGGACAGGGGGTTCCCGGGGAGCTGTTTTTT
CDR3: CSAQRGQGVPGELFF

size: .
J: TRBJ2-3
V: TRBV20-1
length: 13
D: .
DNA: TGCAATGCTAGCTCTAGCGGCACAGATACGCAGTATTTT
CDR3: CNASSSGTDTQYF

size: .
J: TRBJ2-3
V: TRBV30
length: 12
D: .
DNA: TGTGCCTGGAGTAATCAGGGAACTACGCAGTATTTT
CDR3: CAWSNQGTTQYF

size: .
J: TRBJ1-2
V: TRBV6-1
length: 12
D: .
DNA: TGTGCCAGCAGTGAACGGACACATGGCTACACCTTC
CDR3: CASSERTHGYTF

size: .
J: TRBJ2-3
V: TRBV12-3/TRBV12-4
length: 16
D: TRBD2
DNA: TGTGCCAGCAGCTATAGCGGGAGTGCTAGCACAGATACGCAGTATTTT
CDR3: CASSYSGSASTDTQYF